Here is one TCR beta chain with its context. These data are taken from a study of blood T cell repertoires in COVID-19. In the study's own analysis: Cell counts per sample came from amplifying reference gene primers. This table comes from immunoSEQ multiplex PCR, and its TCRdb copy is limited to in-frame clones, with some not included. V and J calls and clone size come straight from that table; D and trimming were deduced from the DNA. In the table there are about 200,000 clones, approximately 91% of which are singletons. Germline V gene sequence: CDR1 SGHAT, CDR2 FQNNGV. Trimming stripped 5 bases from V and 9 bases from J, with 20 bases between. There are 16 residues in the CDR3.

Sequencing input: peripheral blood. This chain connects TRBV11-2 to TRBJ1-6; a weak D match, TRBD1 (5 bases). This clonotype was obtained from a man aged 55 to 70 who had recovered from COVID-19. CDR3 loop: CASSLAGLAPFSPLHF. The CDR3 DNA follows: TGTGCCAGCAGCCTCGCGGGACTTGCTCCTTTTTCACCCCTCCACTTT.